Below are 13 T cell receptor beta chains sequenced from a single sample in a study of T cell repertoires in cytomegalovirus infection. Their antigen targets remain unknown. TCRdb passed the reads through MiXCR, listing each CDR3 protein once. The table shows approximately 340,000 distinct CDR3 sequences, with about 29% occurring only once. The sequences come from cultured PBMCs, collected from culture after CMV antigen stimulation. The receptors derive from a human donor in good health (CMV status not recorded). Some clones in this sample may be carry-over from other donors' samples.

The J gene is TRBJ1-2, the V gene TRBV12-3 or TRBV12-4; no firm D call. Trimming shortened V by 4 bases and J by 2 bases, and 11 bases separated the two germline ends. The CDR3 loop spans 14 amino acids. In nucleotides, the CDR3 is TGTGCCAGCAGTTACGAGACGGTGAACTATGGCTACACCTTC. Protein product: CASSYETVNYGYTF.

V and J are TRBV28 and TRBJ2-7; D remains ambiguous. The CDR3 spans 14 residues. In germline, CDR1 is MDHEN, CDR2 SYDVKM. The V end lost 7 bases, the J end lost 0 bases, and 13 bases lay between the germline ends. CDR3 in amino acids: CASIDSSSSYEQYF. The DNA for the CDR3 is TGTGCCAGCATCGACTCTTCGAGCTCCTACGAGCAGTACTTC.

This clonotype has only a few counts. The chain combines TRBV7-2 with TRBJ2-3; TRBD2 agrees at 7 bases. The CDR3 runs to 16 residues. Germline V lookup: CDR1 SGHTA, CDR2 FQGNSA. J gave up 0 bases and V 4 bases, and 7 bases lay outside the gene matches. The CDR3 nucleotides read TGTGCCAGCAGCTCTACTCATAGCGGGAGCACAGATACGCAGTATTTT. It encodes CASSSTHSGSTDTQYF.

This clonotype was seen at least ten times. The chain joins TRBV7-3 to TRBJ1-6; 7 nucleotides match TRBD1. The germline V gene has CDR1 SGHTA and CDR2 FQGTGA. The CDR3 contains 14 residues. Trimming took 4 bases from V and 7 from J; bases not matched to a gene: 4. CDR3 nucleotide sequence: TGTGCCAGCAGCTCACAGGGGTTCAATTCACCCCTCCACTTT. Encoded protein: CASSSQGFNSPLHF.

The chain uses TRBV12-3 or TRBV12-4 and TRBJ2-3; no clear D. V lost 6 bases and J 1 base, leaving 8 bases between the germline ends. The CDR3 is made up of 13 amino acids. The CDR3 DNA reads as TGTGCCAGCAGGGAAATTGGCACAGATACGCAGTATTTT. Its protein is CASREIGTDTQYF.

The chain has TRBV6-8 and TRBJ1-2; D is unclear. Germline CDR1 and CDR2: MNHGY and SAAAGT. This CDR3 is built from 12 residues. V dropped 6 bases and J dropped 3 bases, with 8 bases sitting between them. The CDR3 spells CASREQDYGYTF. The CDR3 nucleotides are TGTGCCAGCAGGGAGCAGGACTATGGCTACACCTTC.

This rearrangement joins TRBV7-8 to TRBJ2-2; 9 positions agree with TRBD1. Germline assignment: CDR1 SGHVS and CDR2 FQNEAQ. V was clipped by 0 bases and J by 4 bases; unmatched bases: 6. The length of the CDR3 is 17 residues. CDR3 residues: CASSLAYATGGTGELFF. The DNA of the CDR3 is TGTGCCAGCAGCTTAGCCTATGCGACAGGGGGCACCGGGGAGCTGTTTTTT.

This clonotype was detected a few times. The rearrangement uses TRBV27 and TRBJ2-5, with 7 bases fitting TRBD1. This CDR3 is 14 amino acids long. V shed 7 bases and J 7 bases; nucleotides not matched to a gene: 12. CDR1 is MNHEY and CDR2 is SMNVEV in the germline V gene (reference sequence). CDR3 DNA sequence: TGTGCCAGCACCCCACCAGGGGGTGGCGGGACCCAGTACTTC. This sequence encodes CASTPPGGGGTQYF.

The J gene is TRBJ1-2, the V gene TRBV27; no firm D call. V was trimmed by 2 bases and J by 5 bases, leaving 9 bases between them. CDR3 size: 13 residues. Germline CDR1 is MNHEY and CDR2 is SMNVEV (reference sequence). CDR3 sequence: CASSLEGRYGYTF. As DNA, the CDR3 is TGTGCCAGCAGTTTAGAGGGCCGTTATGGCTACACCTTC.

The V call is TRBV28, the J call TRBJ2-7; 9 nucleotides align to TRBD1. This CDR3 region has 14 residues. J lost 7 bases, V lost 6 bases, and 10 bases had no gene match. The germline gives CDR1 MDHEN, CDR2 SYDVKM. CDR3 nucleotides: TGTGCCAGCAGCCCTGGACAGGGGTTGAGAGAGCAGTACTTC. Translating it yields CASSPGQGLREQYF.

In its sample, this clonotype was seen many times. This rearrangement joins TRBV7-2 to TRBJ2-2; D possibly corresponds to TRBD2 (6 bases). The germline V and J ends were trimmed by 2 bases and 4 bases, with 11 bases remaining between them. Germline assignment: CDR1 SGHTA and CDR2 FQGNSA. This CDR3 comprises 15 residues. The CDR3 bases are TGTGCCAGCAGCTTACAGGGAGGCGGCACCGGGGAGCTGTTTTTT. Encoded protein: CASSLQGGGTGELFF.

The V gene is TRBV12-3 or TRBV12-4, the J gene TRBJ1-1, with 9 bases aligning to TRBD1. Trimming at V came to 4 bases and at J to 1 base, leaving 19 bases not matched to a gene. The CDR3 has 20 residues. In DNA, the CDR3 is TGTGCCAGCAGTTCCGAAGTAAACAGGGGGCTGTTGTTAGGGAACACTGAAGCTTTCTTT. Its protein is CASSSEVNRGLLLGNTEAFF.

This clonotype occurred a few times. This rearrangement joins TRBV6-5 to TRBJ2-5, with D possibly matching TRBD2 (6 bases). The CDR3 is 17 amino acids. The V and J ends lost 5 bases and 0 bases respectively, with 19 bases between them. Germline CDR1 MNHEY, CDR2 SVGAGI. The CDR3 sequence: CASSTLPGGMYQETQYF. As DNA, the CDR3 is TGTGCCAGCAGTACCCTGCCTGGCGGGATGTACCAAGAGACCCAGTACTTC.